This T cell receptor (beta chain) was sequenced during a study of long-term antiretroviral therapy in people with HIV. Findings and limits, study-wide: Blood draws took place between about 2003 and 2017 and possibly involved older ART regimens. Comparison with controls showed narrower CDR3 length ranges in HIV repertoires.

Survey level was the resolution at which the v3.0 immunoSEQ assay ran. Method: immunoSEQ multiplex PCR; TCRdb's copy keeps in-frame clones and lacks some. The table includes tens of thousands of clones, approximately 90% detected once. V lost 0 bases to trimming and J lost 10 bases, with 7 bases between them. The CDR3 is 13 amino acids. The germline V gene encodes CDR1 LGHNA and CDR2 YSLEER. Details on this clone: Its target is unknown.

This material consisted of unsorted PBMCs, taken 3.1 years after starting antiretroviral therapy. The chain carries TRBV4-3 and TRBJ1-6, with D unclear. The receptor comes from a man between 18 and 29 years old with HIV. CDR3 protein: CASSQEHRSPLHF. For the CDR3, the DNA is TGCGCCAGCAGCCAAGAACACCGCTCACCCCTCCACTTT.